One T cell receptor beta chain is described in this entry. Its ends do not fully match the called genes, so a read error is possible. The data belong to a study of cytomegalovirus exposure and HLA in healthy donors. While unrecorded immune exposures were likely, the donors were nominally healthy when sampled. The PCR employed 60 Vbeta primers together with 13 Jbeta primers. This table comes from immunoSEQ multiplex PCR, and its TCRdb copy is limited to in-frame clones, with some not included. The repertoire consists of roughly 120,000 clones, with around 77% occurring once and the leading ten covering 5% to 6%. From germline, CDR1 is SSHAT and CDR2 FNYEAQ (reference sequence). This CDR3 has 14 amino acids.

The chain joins TRBV7-7 to TRBJ2-2, with D possibly matching TRBD1 (5 bases). The sequence was obtained from a man aged 25 to 40 in good health and CMV-seronegative. Material: PBMCs. Written as DNA, the CDR3 is TGTGCTAGCAGCCCCGGTAGGGGAACCGGGGAGCTGTTTTTT. Residues: CASSPGRGTGELFF.